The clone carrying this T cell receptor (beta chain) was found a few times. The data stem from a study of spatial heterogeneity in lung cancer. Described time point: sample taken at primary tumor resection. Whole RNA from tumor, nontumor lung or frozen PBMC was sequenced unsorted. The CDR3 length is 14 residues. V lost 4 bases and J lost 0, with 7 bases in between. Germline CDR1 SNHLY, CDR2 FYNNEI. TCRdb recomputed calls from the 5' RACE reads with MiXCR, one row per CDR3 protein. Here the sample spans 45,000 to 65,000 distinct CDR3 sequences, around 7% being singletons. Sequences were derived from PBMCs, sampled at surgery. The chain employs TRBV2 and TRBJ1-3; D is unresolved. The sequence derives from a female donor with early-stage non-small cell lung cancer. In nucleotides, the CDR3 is TGTGCCAGCAGTGCCGCGATCTCTGGAAACACCATATATTTT. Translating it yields CASSAAISGNTIYF.